The 30 T cell receptor beta chains below were found in one sample sequenced in a study of blood T cell repertoires in COVID-19. TCRdb's copy holds only in-frame clones and misses some; the assay was immunoSEQ multiplex PCR. The profile shows around 120,000 clones, approximately 87% of them singletons. The specimen sequenced was peripheral blood. The receptors were sampled from a man aged 25-45 years with acute or convalescent COVID-19.

This clone came up a few times. The chain has TRBV19 and TRBJ2-3; D is undetermined. CDR1 is LNHDA, CDR2 SQIVND, per germline (reference sequence). V shed 5 bases and J shed 2 bases, with 8 bases lying between them. The CDR3 contains 13 residues. CDR3 amino acids: CASSAADTDTQYF. The CDR3 DNA reads TGTGCCAGTAGTGCCGCAGACACAGATACGCAGTATTTT.

As DNA, the CDR3 is TGTGCCAGCAGCCAATCCCAAGCGGGGGGAAGACCAGAGACCCAGTACTTC. Amino acids: CASSQSQAGGRPETQYF. The chain has TRBV4-2 and TRBJ2-5, with 9 bases matching TRBD2. Losses at the gene ends were 2 bases for V and 4 bases for J; bases not matched to a gene: 11. This CDR3 comprises 17 residues. Germline-derived CDR1 and CDR2 are LGHNA and YNFKEQ.

The chain combines TRBV28 with TRBJ1-5; D is unresolved. Trimming pared 1 base from V and 5 bases from J, leaving 15 bases between. The CDR3 sequence is 16 residues long. The germline V gene encodes CDR1 MDHEN and CDR2 SYDVKM. CDR3 DNA: TGTGCCAGCAGTTTATTTTATGCCTTTCGGGATCAGCCCCAGCATTTT. It translates to CASSLFYAFRDQPQHF.

The chain links TRBV2 to TRBJ1-1; D is unresolved. The CDR3 has 13 amino acids. Trimming left V 4 bases short and J 2 bases short, with 8 bases between. Germline V gene sequence: CDR1 SNHLY, CDR2 FYNNEI. CDR3 in amino acids: CASSVSPNTEAFF. In DNA form, the CDR3 reads TGTGCCAGCAGTGTGTCCCCTAACACTGAAGCTTTCTTT.

This chain connects TRBV7-2 to TRBJ2-1; 12 positions agree with TRBD2. The CDR3 spans 16 residues. Germline V gene sequence: CDR1 SGHTA, CDR2 FQGNSA. J lost 8 bases, V lost 1 base, and 6 bases had no gene match. In nucleotides, the CDR3 is TGTGCCAGCAGCTTAGGACCTAGCGGGGGGGTCGATGAGCAGTTCTTC. This translates into CASSLGPSGGVDEQFF. Using reference TRBV7-2 and TRBJ2-1 for the parts outside the CDR3, the full variable domain is GAGVSQSPSNKVTEKGKDVELRCDPISGHTALYWYRQSLGQGLEFLIYFQGNSAPDKSGLPSDRFSAERTGGSVSTLTIQRTQQEDSAVYLCASSLGPSGGVDEQFFGPGTRLTVL.

This clone was seen a handful of times. The chain employs TRBV29-1 and TRBJ1-5; possible D gene TRBD1, 6 bases. This CDR3 comprises 14 residues. The germline gives CDR1 SQVTM, CDR2 ANQGSEA. V gave up 4 bases and J gave up 1 base, with 11 bases separating them. The CDR3 loop is CSVAVGQSNQPQHF. The DNA of the CDR3 is TGCAGCGTTGCCGTCGGACAGAGCAATCAGCCCCAGCATTTT.

The V gene is TRBV30, the J gene TRBJ1-1; D unresolved. The V gene lost 5 bases and the J gene lost 6 bases, with 13 bases spanning the gap. The CDR3 spans 12 residues. Germline V gene lookup returns CDR1 GTSNPN and CDR2 SVGIG (reference sequence). The CDR3 DNA sequence: TGTGCCTGGTCCCATACGGTCCCTGAAGCTTTCTTT. It encodes CAWSHTVPEAFF.

The chain is built from TRBV30 and TRBJ1-1, with 10 bases matching TRBD1. The CDR3 covers 15 residues. Germline V CDR1 and CDR2: GTSNPN, SVGIG (reference sequence). Unmatched junction bases numbered 8, after V lost 3 bases and J lost 4 bases. This chain's CDR3 is CAWRFWDRGVTEAFF. Written as DNA, the CDR3 is TGTGCCTGGAGGTTTTGGGACAGGGGCGTCACTGAAGCTTTCTTT.

The rearrangement links TRBV10-2 to TRBJ2-1, with D perhaps TRBD2 (6 bases). From germline, CDR1 is WSHSY and CDR2 SAAADI. V was shortened by 6 bases and J by 4 bases, with 10 bases between the two germline ends. CDR3 length equals 13 residues. CDR3 amino acids: CASRGTRYNEQFF. The DNA of the CDR3 is TGCGCCAGCAGGGGGACTCGATACAATGAGCAGTTCTTC.

The genes are TRBV5-4 and TRBJ1-6, with TRBD1 matching over 7 bases. Germline CDR1 reads SGHNT; CDR2 reads YYREEE (reference sequence). V lost 4 bases and J lost 9; bases outside the gene matches: 7. The CDR3 extends over 14 amino acids. The chain's CDR3 is CASSTRQGSSPLHF. The CDR3 region has the DNA TGTGCCAGCAGCACAAGACAGGGCAGTTCACCCCTCCACTTT.

The sample holds one count of this clone. The V and J genes are TRBV21-1 and TRBJ2-1; the tabulated D call, TRBD2, remains unverified against the DNA. TRBV21-1 is a pseudogene segment. The CDR3 has 19 residues. The CDR3 reads CASSKYGGWRSPSYNEQFF. CDR3 coding DNA: TGTGCCAGCAGCAAATACGGGGGTTGGCGGAGTCCATCCTACAATGAGCAGTTCTTC.

The V and J genes are TRBV5-1 and TRBJ2-7; possible D gene TRBD2, 5 bases. The ends were cut back, 0 bases at V and 2 bases at J, with 12 bases in the middle. The germline gives CDR1 SGHRS, CDR2 YFSETQ. The CDR3 covers 15 residues. CDR3 region: CASSLEFGGPYEQYF. The CDR3 DNA reads TGCGCCAGCAGCTTGGAATTTGGAGGCCCCTACGAGCAGTACTTC.

The chain links TRBV6-4 to TRBJ2-7; possible D gene TRBD2, 5 bases. This CDR3 region has 14 residues. The V gene's germline CDR1 is MRHNA and CDR2 SNTAGT. V was pared by 8 bases and J by 3 bases, with 17 bases between. CDR3 sequence: CASRLRRLNYEQYV. DNA for the CDR3: TGTGCCAGCCGGTTGAGGAGGCTCAACTACGAGCAGTACGTC.

V gene TRBV25-1 combines with J gene TRBJ1-2; D is unresolved. V shed 6 bases and J shed 8 bases, with 7 bases lying between them. CDR3 length equals 10 residues. Germline V gene data show CDR1 as MGHDK and CDR2 as SYGVNS. DNA for the CDR3: TGTGCCAGCAGATACGGGGGCTACACCTTC. It yields the protein CASRYGGYTF.

V and J are TRBV25-1 and TRBJ1-2, with 9 bases identical to TRBD1. Germline V gene lookup returns CDR1 MGHDK and CDR2 SYGVNS. The CDR3 has 16 amino acids. V lost 1 base, J lost 4 bases, and 7 bases stayed unmatched. CDR3 protein: CASSEFNRGLSYGYTF. In DNA, the CDR3 is TGTGCCAGCAGTGAATTTAACAGGGGGCTGAGCTATGGCTACACCTTC.

Details on this clone: Other DNA sequences in this specimen translate into the identical CDR3. The rearrangement links TRBV27 to TRBJ1-5; D is perhaps TRBD1 (6 bases). Germline V gene sequence: CDR1 MNHEY, CDR2 SMNVEV (reference sequence). This CDR3 region has 14 residues. V was trimmed by 3 bases and J by 2 bases, leaving 8 bases between them. CDR3 in amino acids: CASSFSGGNQPQHF. The CDR3 DNA reads as TGTGCCAGCAGTTTCTCAGGGGGCAATCAGCCCCAGCATTTT.

The V call is TRBV19, the J call TRBJ1-2; no clear D gene. The CDR3 is made up of 13 amino acids. Trimming left V 4 bases short and J 5 bases short, with 11 bases between. The germline V gene encodes CDR1 LNHDA and CDR2 SQIVND (reference sequence). CDR3 bases: TGTGCCAGTAGTAGAACGGTGCAATATGGCTACACCTTC. Encoded protein: CASSRTVQYGYTF.

V is TRBV28 and J is TRBJ2-3, with D maybe TRBD2 (5 bases). V dropped 2 bases and J dropped 4 bases, with 16 bases sitting between them. The germline gives CDR1 MDHEN, CDR2 SYDVKM. The CDR3 is made up of 16 amino acids. CDR3 residues: CASSLTIGLASDTQYF. The CDR3 region has the DNA TGTGCCAGCAGTTTAACCATAGGGCTAGCATCAGATACGCAGTATTTT. Full variable domain (rest looked up from reference TRBV28 and TRBJ2-3): DVKVTQSSRYLVKRTGEKVFLECVQDMDHENMFWYRQDPGLGLRLIYFSYDVKMKEKGDIPEGYSVSREKKERFSLILESASTNQTSMYLCASSLTIGLASDTQYFGPGTRLTVL.

This clone was seen only a few times. This rearrangement joins TRBV5-3 to TRBJ2-3; 9 bases match TRBD2. TRBV5-3 is flagged as an ORF with uncertain function. V trimming: 4 bases; J trimming: 2 bases; junction bases outside the gene matches: 17. This CDR3 contains 19 residues. CDR3 coding DNA: TGTGCCAGAAGCCCCCGCGGGCGGGGGGGCAGAGGGCACACAGATACGCAGTATTTT. Protein: CARSPRGRGGRGHTDTQYF.

This rearrangement joins TRBV29-1 to TRBJ2-4; a possible D gene is TRBD2 (5 bases). From germline, CDR1 is SQVTM and CDR2 ANQGSEA. The V gene lost 6 bases and the J gene lost 0 bases, with 12 bases spanning the gap. The CDR3 loop spans 14 amino acids. CDR3 in amino acids: CSVQAVLAKNIQYF. The DNA for the CDR3 is TGCAGCGTACAAGCGGTTCTAGCCAAAAACATTCAGTACTTC.

The chain combines TRBV18 with TRBJ2-7; 7 bases are shared with TRBD1. The V segment lost 3 bases and the J segment 0 bases; nucleotides outside the gene matches: 5. Germline CDR1 is KGHSH and CDR2 is LQKENI. This CDR3 spans 15 amino acids. CDR3: CASSPGQVRSYEQYV. The CDR3 DNA reads TGTGCCAGCTCACCCGGACAGGTTCGCTCCTACGAGCAGTACGTC.

The chain is built from TRBV7-8 and TRBJ2-1, with 12 bases lining up with TRBD2. CDR1 SGHVS and CDR2 FQNEAQ come from the germline V gene. V lost 6 bases, J lost 5 bases, and 8 bases stayed unmatched. There are 16 residues in the CDR3. The CDR3 nucleotides are TGTGCCAGCAGTCTGGCTAGCGGGAGGGTGAACAATGAGCAGTTCTTC. Residues: CASSLASGRVNNEQFF.

The chain uses TRBV7-2 and TRBJ2-2; 9 bases match TRBD2. CDR1 is SGHTA and CDR2 is FQGNSA in the germline V gene. Losses at the gene ends were 4 bases for V and 6 bases for J; bases not matched to a gene: 9. The length of the CDR3 is 16 residues. CDR3 sequence: CASSSVTSGKAGELFF. CDR3 nucleotides: TGTGCCAGCAGCTCCGTGACTAGCGGAAAGGCCGGGGAGCTGTTTTTT.

The chain has TRBV12-3 or TRBV12-4 and TRBJ2-1; 7 nucleotides align to TRBD2. CDR3 length: 12 amino acids. V was clipped by 5 bases and J by 11 bases; unmatched bases: 6. The CDR3 sequence: CASSPGLGKQFF. CDR3 DNA: TGTGCCAGCAGTCCCGGACTAGGCAAGCAGTTCTTC.

CDR3 DNA sequence: TGTGCCAGCAGCTTAGCGTTCCTTAGCTCCTACGAGCAGTACTTC. Translating it yields CASSLAFLSSYEQYF. The rearrangement links TRBV11-1 to TRBJ2-7, with unresolved D. Germline-derived CDR1 and CDR2 are SGHAT and FQDESV (reference sequence). V lost 0 bases and J 0 bases, leaving 9 bases between the germline ends. CDR3 length: 15 residues.

This chain uses TRBV7-8 with TRBJ2-1, with a weak D call TRBD2 (5 bases). The CDR3 has 17 amino acids. Germline CDR1 and CDR2: SGHVS and FQNEAQ. The V end was cut by 0 bases, the J end by 2 bases, with 14 bases between. CDR3 sequence: CASSLARAPTPYNEQFF. The CDR3 DNA follows: TGTGCCAGCAGCTTAGCGCGGGCCCCCACCCCCTACAATGAGCAGTTCTTC.

The chain joins TRBV30 to TRBJ2-3; TRBD2 aligns across 10 bases. This CDR3 comprises 15 residues. The V segment lost 0 bases and the J segment 3 bases; nucleotides outside the gene matches: 3. The germline V gene encodes CDR1 GTSNPN and CDR2 SVGIG (reference sequence). CDR3 amino acids: CAWSVPSGSTDTQYF. The CDR3 DNA reads TGTGCCTGGAGTGTTCCTAGCGGGAGTACAGATACGCAGTATTTT.

The chain uses TRBV5-1 and TRBJ2-3; 9 bases align to TRBD2. The V segment lost 4 bases and the J segment 1 base; nucleotides outside the gene matches: 10. The CDR3 spans 17 residues. The germline V gene encodes CDR1 SGHRS and CDR2 YFSETQ. The CDR3 sequence is CASSAVGGRARTDTQYF. In DNA, the CDR3 is TGCGCCAGCAGCGCTGTCGGCGGGAGGGCCCGCACAGATACGCAGTATTTT.

The rearrangement joins TRBV19 to TRBJ2-7; 7 bases agree with TRBD1. CDR1 is LNHDA, CDR2 SQIVND, per germline (reference sequence). The length of the CDR3 is 12 residues. V was pared by 5 bases and J by 5 bases, with 3 bases of the junction left unmatched. The CDR3 loop reads CASSSGGNEQYF. As DNA, the CDR3 is TGTGCCAGTAGTTCAGGGGGAAACGAGCAGTACTTC.

This clone was recorded only once. V and J are TRBV5-1 and TRBJ1-4; 10 bases line up with TRBD1. J lost 7 bases, V lost 3 bases, and 3 bases had no gene match. The CDR3 is 14 residues long. Germline lookup yields CDR1 SGHRS and CDR2 YFSETQ. Written as DNA, the CDR3 is TGCGCCAGCAGCTCCGGGACAGGGGCTGAAAAACTGTTTTTT. This sequence encodes CASSSGTGAEKLFF.